One sample yielded the 5 T cell receptor beta chains listed below, sequenced in a study of cytomegalovirus exposure and HLA in healthy donors. Vbeta (60) and Jbeta (13) primers were used in the PCR. Produced via immunoSEQ multiplex PCR; TCRdb's table is partial and in-frame only. Of more than 100,000 clones detected, approximately 9% appear once; the ten largest clones hold over 6.5%. Material for sequencing was PBMCs. The receptors were gathered from a woman between 40 and 55 years old in good health and CMV-seropositive.

This clone was detected only a few times. The chain has TRBV7-6 and TRBJ2-7; no clear D. Trimming stripped 4 bases from V and 5 bases from J, with 9 bases between. This CDR3 is 12 amino acids long. CDR1 and CDR2 (germline): SGHVS, FNYEAQ. For the CDR3, the DNA is TGTGCCAGCAGCTATTCGACTGACGAGCAGTACTTC. Protein sequence: CASSYSTDEQYF. The full variable domain, completed using reference TRBV7-6 and TRBJ2-7, is GAGVSQSPRYKVTKRGQDVALRCDPISGHVSLYWYRQALGQGPEFLTYFNYEAQQDKSGLPNDRFSAERPEGSISTLTIQRTEQRDSAMYRCASSYSTDEQYFGPGTRLTVT.

The chain has TRBV9 and TRBJ2-1; TRBD1 agrees at 9 bases. This CDR3 has 14 amino acids. Germline assignment: CDR1 SGDLS and CDR2 YYNGEE. V was pared by 1 base and J by 8 bases, with 4 bases of the junction left unmatched. The CDR3 sequence: CASSVWDRADEQFF. CDR3 DNA: TGTGCCAGCAGCGTATGGGACAGGGCCGATGAGCAGTTCTTC. The variable domain in full, completed from reference TRBV9 and TRBJ2-1, reads DSGVTQTPKHLITATGQRVTLRCSPRSGDLSVYWYQQSLDQGLQFLIQYYNGEERAKGNILERFSAQQFPDLHSELNLSSLELGDSALYFCASSVWDRADEQFFGPGTRLTVL.

This clone was detected a few times. V gene TRBV7-2 combines with J gene TRBJ2-2; D is perhaps TRBD2 (5 bases). CDR1 is SGHTA and CDR2 is FQGNSA in the germline V gene. The CDR3 runs to 15 residues. V dropped 3 bases and J dropped 4 bases, with 12 bases sitting between them. The CDR3 reads CASSFLALPTGELFF. The CDR3 coding sequence is TGTGCCAGCAGCTTTCTAGCTCTCCCCACCGGGGAGCTGTTTTTT.

The table lists this clone with a few counts. The chain joins TRBV5-1 to TRBJ1-6; 7 bases agree with TRBD1. This CDR3 has 15 residues. Germline V gives CDR1 SGHRS, CDR2 YFSETQ. Trimming at V came to 0 bases and at J to 8 bases, leaving 5 bases not matched to a gene. Here the CDR3 DNA reads TGCGCCAGCAGCTTGGAGGGGGACAGCTATTCACCCCTCCACTTT. The encoded protein is CASSLEGDSYSPLHF.

This chain joins TRBV10-3 and TRBJ1-1; 7 bases line up with TRBD1. This CDR3 region has 14 residues. V shed 6 bases and J 3 bases; nucleotides not matched to a gene: 7. Germline assignment: CDR1 ENHRY and CDR2 SYGVKD. CDR3 coding DNA: TGTGCCATCAGCACGACAGGGATAGACACTGAAGCTTTCTTT. Translating gives CAISTTGIDTEAFF.